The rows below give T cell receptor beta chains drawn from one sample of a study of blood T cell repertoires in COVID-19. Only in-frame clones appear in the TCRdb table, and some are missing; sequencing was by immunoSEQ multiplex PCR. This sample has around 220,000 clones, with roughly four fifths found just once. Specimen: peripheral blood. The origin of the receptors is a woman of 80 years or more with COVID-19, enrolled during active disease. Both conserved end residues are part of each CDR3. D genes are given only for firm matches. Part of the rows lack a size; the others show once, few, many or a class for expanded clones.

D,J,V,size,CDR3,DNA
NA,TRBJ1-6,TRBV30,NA,CAWSVGDSLSPLHF,TGTGCCTGGAGTGTAGGAGACAGTCTATCACCCCTCCACTTT
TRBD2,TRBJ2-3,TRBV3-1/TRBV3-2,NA,CASSRSGGVDTQYF,TGTGCCAGCAGCCGGAGCGGGGGGGTGGATACGCAGTATTTT
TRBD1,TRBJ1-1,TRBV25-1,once,CATTREGGGSPEAFF,TGTGCCACCACTAGGGAAGGGGGCGGAAGCCCTGAAGCTTTCTTT
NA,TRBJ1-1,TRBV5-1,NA,CASTSGGSNTEAFF,TGCGCCAGCACCTCTGGGGGGTCCAACACTGAAGCTTTCTTT
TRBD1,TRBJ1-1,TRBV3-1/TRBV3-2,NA,CASSRLDRGNEAFF,TGTGCCAGCAGCCGATTGGACAGGGGAAATGAAGCTTTCTTT
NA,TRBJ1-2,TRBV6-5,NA,CASSYSSWSDGYTF,TGTGCCAGCAGTTACTCCTCCTGGTCGGATGGCTACACCTTC
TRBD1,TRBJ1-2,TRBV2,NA,CASRRQGIEGYTF,TGTGCCAGCAGGCGACAGGGAATTGAGGGCTACACCTTC
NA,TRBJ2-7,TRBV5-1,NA,CASSLLIATGIEQYF,TGCGCCAGCAGCCTCTTGATCGCCACAGGGATTGAGCAGTACTTC
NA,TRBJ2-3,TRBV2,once,CASRTGNPEDTQYF,TGTGCCAGCAGAACAGGGAATCCTGAGGATACGCAGTATTTT
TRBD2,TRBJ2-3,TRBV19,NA,CASKASGRDTDTQYF,TGTGCCAGTAAGGCTAGCGGGAGAGACACAGATACGCAGTATTTT
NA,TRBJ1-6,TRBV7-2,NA,CASSLPSWQASFSPLHF,TGTGCCAGCAGCCTCCCCTCTTGGCAGGCCTCCTTCTCACCCCTCCACTTT
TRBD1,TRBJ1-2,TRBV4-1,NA,CASSRTYRGQSYGYTF,TGCGCCAGCAGCCGAACATACAGGGGGCAGTCCTATGGCTACACCTTC